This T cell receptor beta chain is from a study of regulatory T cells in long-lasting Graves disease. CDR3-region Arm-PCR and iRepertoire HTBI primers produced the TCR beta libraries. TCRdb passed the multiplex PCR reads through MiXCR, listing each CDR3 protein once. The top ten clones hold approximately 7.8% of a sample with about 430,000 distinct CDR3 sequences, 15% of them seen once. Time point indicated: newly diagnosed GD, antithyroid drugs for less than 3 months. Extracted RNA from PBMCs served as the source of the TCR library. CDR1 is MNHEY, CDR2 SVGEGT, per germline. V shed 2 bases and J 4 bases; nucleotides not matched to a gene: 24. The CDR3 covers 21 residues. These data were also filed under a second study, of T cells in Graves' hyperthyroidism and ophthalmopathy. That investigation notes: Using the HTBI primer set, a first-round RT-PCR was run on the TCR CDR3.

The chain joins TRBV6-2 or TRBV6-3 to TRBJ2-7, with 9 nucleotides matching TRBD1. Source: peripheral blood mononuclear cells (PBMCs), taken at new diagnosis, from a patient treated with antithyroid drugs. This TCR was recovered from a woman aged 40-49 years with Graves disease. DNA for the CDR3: TGTGCCAGCAGTTACCACTCGCCAGAGGTACAGGGGGCGCGTTATGTGTACGAGCAGTACTTC. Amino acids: CASSYHSPEVQGARYVYEQYF.